Reported below is one T cell receptor beta chain. The CDR3 length is 13 residues. Trimming at V came to 10 bases and at J to 5 bases, leaving 8 bases not matched to a gene. Germline V CDR1 and CDR2: ENHRY, SYGVKD. Once extracted for a subset, genomic DNA was divided evenly among several immunoSEQ plates. The protocol was immunoSEQ multiplex PCR, while the TCRdb copy is restricted to in-frame clones and leaves out a portion. This table has roughly 2.5 million clones, approximately 90% appearing once. The data stem from a study of shared clonotypes between healthy human individuals. The chain recombines TRBV10-3 with TRBJ2-7; 10 bases align to TRBD1. The sequencing sample was made of naive CD4+ T cells sorted from blood. Noted subset: CD45RA+ positively selected. This receptor was obtained from a man aged 18 to 29 in good health. CDR3: CATNGQGDNEQYF. The CDR3 DNA is TGTGCCACCAACGGACAGGGGGATAACGAGCAGTACTTC.